The 18 T cell receptor beta chains given below trace back to one sample, sequenced in a study of Tregs in tolerant kidney transplant recipients. Generated by immunoSEQ multiplex PCR, the TCRdb table keeps only in-frame clones and is missing some. The specimen's table records 48,000 or so clones. Sample: CD4+ T cells from blood, taken before the transplant. These receptors originate from a human donor who received a combined kidney and bone marrow transplant.

A word on this clone: The junction and the germline gene differ at one end; a read error may be behind it. The read halts 3 residues ahead of the CDR3 end, with the missing end drawn from the germline J gene. This chain connects TRBV7-7 to TRBJ2-7; 8 bases fit TRBD1. This CDR3 has 13 amino acids. Germline assignment: CDR1 SSHAT and CDR2 FNYEAQ (reference sequence). CDR3 DNA, as far as it was read: TGTGCTAGCAGCCCCGACAGGGGTTACGAG. Amino acid sequence: CASSPDRGYE. From start to end, the CDR3 is CASSPDRGYEQYF.

Concerning this clone itself: Coverage ceases 3 residues before the CDR3 finishes, and the germline J gene fills in the end. The chain carries TRBV6-2 or TRBV6-3 and TRBJ2-1, with TRBD2 matching 9 bases. V shed 2 bases and J 4 bases; nucleotides not matched to a gene: 9. The CDR3 covers 17 residues. CDR1 is MNHEY and CDR2 is SVGEGT in the germline V gene. The CDR3 loop reads CASSYQTTSGLYNEQFF. CDR3 DNA, as far as it was read: TGTGCCAGCAGTTACCAAACGACTAGCGGACTTTACAATGAG.

Details on this clone: Read coverage stops 3 residues before the CDR3 terminus; the germline J gene supplies the remainder. V usage is TRBV20-1 and J usage is TRBJ2-7; possible D gene TRBD2, 6 bases. Germline CDR1 DFQATT, CDR2 SNEGSKA (reference sequence). Trimming took off 1 base at V and 3 bases at J, with 10 bases between the two ends. This CDR3 is built from 13 residues. The CDR3 spells CSARGLGDYEQYF. The CDR3 bases that were read are TGCAGTGCTAGAGGACTAGGGGACTACGAG.

Turning to this clone: The CDR3 end falls 3 residues outside the read, so it is completed with the germline J gene. V gene TRBV2 combines with J gene TRBJ2-1; 11 bases align to TRBD1. The CDR3 sequence is 14 residues long. Germline CDR1 is SNHLY and CDR2 is FYNNEI. With 6 bases clipped from V and 7 bases from J, the junction kept 5 bases outside the gene matches. CDR3 residues: CASSPGTGGNEQFF. The CDR3 bases that were read are TGTGCCAGCAGCCCGGGGACAGGGGGTAATGAG.

Concerning this clone: Read data end 3 residues before the CDR3 end; the end is taken from the germline J gene. The genes are TRBV7-9 and TRBJ1-4; 9 bases match TRBD1. The junction had 8 bases not matched to a gene; V was cut back by 5 bases and J by 7 bases. The CDR3 loop spans 15 amino acids. Germline V gene data show CDR1 as SEHNR and CDR2 as FQNEAQ (reference sequence). CDR3: CASSINRDRVEKLFF. CDR3 DNA, as far as it was read: TGTGCCAGCAGCATAAACCGGGACAGGGTTGAAAAA.

A note on this clone: The CDR3 goes on 3 residues after the read ends, and that part is filled in from the germline J gene. The V call is TRBV20-1, the J call TRBJ1-1, with D possibly TRBD1 on 6 matching bases. The CDR3 is 15 amino acids. Looked up from germline, CDR1 is DFQATT and CDR2 is SNEGSKA (reference sequence). Trimming removed 3 bases at V and 5 bases at J, with 19 bases between. CDR3 in amino acids: CSARPWDTGLTEAFF. The covered CDR3 bases are TGCAGTGCTAGGCCCTGGGACACCGGTTTGACTGAA.

Note on this clone: The read finishes 3 residues shy of the CDR3 end, and the germline J gene is used to complete it. V and J are TRBV30 and TRBJ1-1; D possibly corresponds to TRBD1 (6 bases). The CDR3 loop spans 12 amino acids. The germline V gene encodes CDR1 GTSNPN and CDR2 SVGIG (reference sequence). V lost 4 bases and J lost 4, with 10 bases in between. The CDR3 loop is CAWMGARTEAFF. CDR3 DNA, as far as it was read: TGTGCCTGGATGGGGGCTCGCACTGAA. Together with reference TRBV30 and TRBJ1-1, the CDR3 gives the full variable domain: SQTIHQWPATLVQPVGSPLSLECTVEGTSNPNLYWYRQAAGRGLQLLFYSVGIGQISSEVPQNLSASRPQDRQFILSSKKLLLSDSGFYLCAWMGARTEAFFGQGTRLTVV.

Details on this clone: The read comes to an end 3 residues before the CDR3 does, leaving the germline J gene to fill in the end. The V gene is TRBV11-2, the J gene TRBJ2-5, with D maybe TRBD2 (5 bases). The CDR3 has 14 amino acids. V lost 0 bases, J lost 5 bases, and 10 bases lay in between. Looked up from germline, CDR1 is SGHAT and CDR2 is FQNNGV. The CDR3 loop reads CASSLESSSETQYF. The DNA read from the CDR3 is TGTGCCAGCAGCTTAGAATCTAGCTCGGAGACC.

About this clone itself: The read gets to within 3 residues of the CDR3 end, and the germline J gene fills in the rest. The rearrangement links TRBV30 to TRBJ2-1; TRBD2 aligns across 14 bases. Germline V lookup: CDR1 GTSNPN, CDR2 SVGIG (reference sequence). The V segment lost 3 bases and the J segment 7 bases; nucleotides outside the gene matches: 2. CDR3 length equals 14 residues. CDR3 region: CAWSGLAGGNEQFF. CDR3 DNA, as far as it was read: TGTGCCTGGAGCGGACTAGCGGGAGGTAATGAG.

Note on this clone: The read comes to an end 3 residues before the CDR3 does, leaving the germline J gene to fill in the end. The gene calls are TRBV18 and TRBJ2-1; D might be TRBD1 or TRBD2, each matching 5 bases. Trimming removed 4 bases at V and 4 bases at J, with 8 bases between. The CDR3 runs 13 residues. CDR1 and CDR2 from the germline V gene are KGHSH and LQKENI. The CDR3 region is CASSQGSYNEQFF. The part of the CDR3 DNA that was read is TGTGCCAGCTCACAGGGGAGTTACAATGAG.

Turning to this clone: Read data end 3 residues before the CDR3 end; the end is taken from the germline J gene. The rearrangement uses TRBV7-9 and TRBJ2-7; 9 nucleotides agree with TRBD1. Germline trimming cut 6 bases from V and 2 bases from J; bases unmatched to any gene: 8. Per the germline V gene, CDR1 is SEHNR and CDR2 is FQNEAQ (reference sequence). The CDR3 has 15 amino acids. This CDR3 is CASRRTGGFPYEQYF. The DNA read from the CDR3 is TGTGCCAGCAGGCGTACAGGGGGCTTCCCCTACGAG. Using reference TRBV7-9 and TRBJ2-7 for the parts outside the CDR3, the full variable domain is DTGVSQNPRHKITKRGQNVTFRCDPISEHNRLYWYRQTLGQGPEFLTYFQNEAQLEKSRLLSDRFSAERPKGSFSTLEIQRTEQGDSAMYLCASRRTGGFPYEQYFGPGTRLTVT.

In regard to this clone: The read stops 3 residues short of the end of the CDR3; the missing end is completed from the germline J gene. Other DNA sequences in the same sample also yield this CDR3. The rearrangement joins TRBV18 to TRBJ2-7; D gene ambiguous. Deletions cut 1 base from V and 0 bases from J, with 10 bases between. The CDR3 runs to 15 residues. Germline assignment: CDR1 KGHSH and CDR2 LQKENI. Here the CDR3 reads CASSPRSRSSYEQYF. The sequenced part of the CDR3 DNA is TGTGCCAGCTCACCACGAAGCAGGAGCTCCTACGAG. Full variable domain (missing parts from reference TRBV18 and TRBJ2-7): NAGVMQNPRHLVRRRGQEARLRCSPMKGHSHVYWYRQLPEEGLKFMVYLQKENIIDESGMPKERFSAEFPKEGPSILRIQQVVRGDSAAYFCASSPRSRSSYEQYFGPGTRLTVT.

Note on this clone: The CDR3 is cut off 3 residues early in the read; its end comes from the germline J gene. This sequence joins TRBV5-3 and TRBJ2-3; D not resolved. TRBV5-3 is reported as an ORF; its role is uncertain. Deletions cut 0 bases from V and 0 bases from J, with 8 bases between. The CDR3 is made up of 15 amino acids. CDR3 in amino acids: CARSLGRKSTDTQYF. The CDR3 DNA, read in part, is TGTGCCAGAAGCTTGGGGCGGAAAAGCACAGATACG.

On this clone itself: The read ends 3 residues shy of where the CDR3 ends; the end is completed using the germline J gene. V gene TRBV7-2 combines with J gene TRBJ2-3; no reliable D call. CDR1 and CDR2 (germline): SGHTA, FQGNSA. The CDR3 loop spans 14 amino acids. V lost 2 bases, J lost 2 bases, and 8 bases lay in between. CDR3 bases read: TGTGCCAGCAGCTTACCCCCCAACACAGATACG. Its protein product is CASSLPPNTDT. The whole CDR3 sequence is CASSLPPNTDTQYF.

A remark on this clone: The observed sequence ends 3 residues before the CDR3 terminus, with the missing tail filled in from the germline J gene. The rearrangement links TRBV5-1 to TRBJ1-4, with D possibly matching TRBD1 (5 bases). V lost 1 base and J lost 1, with 11 bases in between. The CDR3 spans 16 residues. CDR1 is SGHRS, CDR2 YFSETQ, per germline. The sequenced part of the CDR3 DNA is TGCGCCAGCAGCTTGCAGGGCTGGGGAACTAATGAAAAA. As protein: CASSLQGWGTNEK. The CDR3 as a whole reads CASSLQGWGTNEKLFF.

About this clone: Read data end 3 residues before the CDR3 end; the end is taken from the germline J gene. The chain combines TRBV6-4 with TRBJ2-3, with D perhaps TRBD1 (6 bases). Germline values: CDR1 MRHNA, CDR2 SNTAGT. The length of the CDR3 is 13 residues. CDR3 loop: CASSDFPGETQYF. Incomplete CDR3 DNA: TGTGCCAGCAGTGACTTCCCAGGGGAAACG.

In the case of this clone: Read coverage stops 3 residues before the CDR3 terminus; the germline J gene supplies the remainder. The chain recombines TRBV7-2 with TRBJ2-5; TRBD2 is a possible D gene (6 bases). Deletions cut 4 bases from V and 4 bases from J, with 16 bases between. CDR1 SGHTA and CDR2 FQGNSA come from the germline V gene. The CDR3 runs 15 residues. The CDR3 DNA, read in part, is TGTGCCAGCAGCTCCCTTGGCGGGAACGGAGAGACC. Amino acid sequence: CASSSLGGNGET. The entire CDR3 sequence reads CASSSLGGNGETQYF. Full variable domain (rest looked up from reference TRBV7-2 and TRBJ2-5): GAGVSQSPSNKVTEKGKDVELRCDPISGHTALYWYRQSLGQGLEFLIYFQGNSAPDKSGLPSDRFSAERTGGSVSTLTIQRTQQEDSAVYLCASSSLGGNGETQYFGPGTRLLVL.

On this clone: The CDR3 extends 3 residues past the end of the read, so its final part is completed from the germline J gene. This chain links TRBV20-1 with TRBJ2-7; 15 positions match TRBD2. The CDR3 has 13 amino acids. Per the germline V gene, CDR1 is DFQATT and CDR2 is SNEGSKA (reference sequence). After removal of 6 bases from V and 6 bases from J, the junction contained 3 bases not matched to a gene. This CDR3 is CSAGTSGRTEQYF. The DNA read from the CDR3 is TGCAGTGCGGGGACTAGCGGGAGGACCGAG.